The 4 T cell receptor beta chains in this list originate from one sample, sequenced in a study of blood T cells in healthy people across ages. Sample-barcoded 5' priming and a J-beta primer mix drove a second PCR of about 6 to 12 cycles. A single record per CDR3 protein comes from TCRdb applying MiXCR to the 5' RACE reads. The repertoire has about 1.5 million distinct CDR3 sequences, approximately 39% of them found once; the top ten carry about 4%. Sequenced: blood. Every receptor here comes from a woman in her late teens or twenties in good health.

The rearrangement uses TRBV24-1 and TRBJ2-3, with D unresolved. Germline V gives CDR1 KGHDR, CDR2 SFDVKD. The CDR3 totals 15 residues. V was clipped by 1 base and J by 5 bases, with 12 bases between them. In nucleotides, the CDR3 is TGTGCCACCAGTGATTTAGGGCTCTTCGAAGATACGCAGTATTTT. Its protein product is CATSDLGLFEDTQYF.

This clonotype was observed a handful of times. This rearrangement joins TRBV20-1 to TRBJ2-5, with 10 bases fitting TRBD1. Germline CDR1 is DFQATT and CDR2 is SNEGSKA (reference sequence). The CDR3 contains 14 residues. The ends lost 4 bases at V and 5 bases at J; junction bases unmatched: 7. The CDR3 spells CSAKPGTGVETQYF. CDR3 sequence (DNA): TGCAGTGCTAAACCCGGGACAGGGGTGGAGACCCAGTACTTC.

V usage is TRBV6-2 or TRBV6-3 and J usage is TRBJ2-3, with TRBD1 matching over 7 bases. This CDR3 is 14 amino acids long. Germline lookup yields CDR1 MNHEY and CDR2 SVGEGT. After removal of 6 bases from V and 3 bases from J, the junction contained 6 bases not matched to a gene. The CDR3 DNA follows: TGTGCCAGCAGATCGGCAGGGGGAACAGATACGCAGTATTTT. Translated: CASRSAGGTDTQYF.

This clonotype was picked up a small number of times. The chain links TRBV25-1 to TRBJ2-7; a weak D match, TRBD2 (6 bases). Trimming stripped 5 bases from V and 0 bases from J, with 17 bases between. Germline-derived CDR1 and CDR2 are MGHDK and SYGVNS. The length of the CDR3 is 16 residues. DNA of the CDR3: TGTGCCAGCAGTTCAATGGAGGGACGGAACTCCTACGAGCAGTACTTC. Translated: CASSSMEGRNSYEQYF.